This T cell receptor (beta chain) was recorded in a study of shared clonotypes between healthy human individuals. Findings and limits, study-wide: Naive subsets typically showed greater estimated richness than memory subsets.

Details on this clone: The antigen is not known.

Sorted-subset replicate PCR reactions contained roughly 200 ng DNA, corresponding to approximately 30,000 T cell genomes. The method was immunoSEQ multiplex PCR; TCRdb's version includes in-frame clones alone and lacks a portion of them. Among some 2,000,000 clones listed, around 95% were seen once. Study donors comprised healthy, HIV-negative adults devoid of recent acute infection or vaccination. V was shortened by 8 bases and J by 7 bases, with 9 bases between the two germline ends. This CDR3 has 12 residues. CDR1 SNHLY and CDR2 FYNNEI come from the germline V gene. The sequenced material came from naive CD4+ T cells sorted from blood. As to subset: CD45RA+ positively selected. This sequence joins TRBV2 and TRBJ1-6; D is perhaps TRBD1 (6 bases). This clonotype was sampled from a man aged 18 to 30 in good health. CDR3 loop: CASSGENSPLHF. In nucleotides, the CDR3 is TGTGCCAGCTCAGGGGAAAATTCACCCCTCCACTTT.